The 2 T cell receptor beta chains below come from one sample, sequenced in a study of T cell responses to AZD1222 COVID-19 vaccine (dated by TCRdb to the early 2020s). According to the study, the label for this sample's time point signals: baseline before first vaccination. Library construction relied on the immunoSEQ multiplex PCR assay. In its TCRdb copy, this immuneACCESS table keeps in-frame sequences only and misses some clones. Where compared with another copy, unresolved V genes explain less than half of these, and the others have no known cause. The sample data list about 170,000 clones, and approximately 95% of these were observed just once. The ten largest make up about 4.2% of the sample. Sequencing was performed on peripheral blood, taken on day 0 of AZD1222 vaccination. The receptors shown here come from an adult in good health.

This clone came up a few times. The rearrangement uses TRBV5-1 and TRBJ1-1, with D perhaps matching TRBD1 (5 bases). Trimming pared 7 bases from V and 1 base from J, leaving 17 bases between. The CDR3 runs to 15 residues. Per germline, CDR1 SGHRS and CDR2 YFSETQ. The CDR3 nucleotides are TGCGCCAGCTCCGGGGCAGGTGGGGGGAACACTGAAGCTTTCTTT. It encodes CASSGAGGGNTEAFF.

The J gene is TRBJ1-6, the V gene TRBV5-1, with 7 bases aligning to TRBD1. The CDR3 sequence is 19 residues long. Germline assignment: CDR1 SGHRS and CDR2 YFSETQ. The V gene end was trimmed by 0 bases and the J gene end by 3 bases; junction bases not matched to a gene: 12. CDR3 nucleotides: TGCGCCAGCAGCTTGGTACCGATAAGGGACAGTAGCTATAATTCACCCCTCCACTTT. The encoded protein is CASSLVPIRDSSYNSPLHF.